This entry describes one T cell receptor beta chain. Its antigen is still unknown. The sample comes from a study of STAT5B mutations in CD4+ large granular lymphocyte leukemia. Trimming shortened V by 1 base and J by 9 bases, and 16 bases separated the two germline ends. This CDR3 has 14 amino acids. Per the germline V gene, CDR1 is SNHLY and CDR2 is FYNNEI. TCRdb's table, derived via immunoSEQ multiplex PCR, lists solely in-frame clones and lacks some. The data contain some 21,000 clones, over 65% of them seen just once; the ten biggest clones take up approximately 30%. Study-level points and caveats: TRBV06-family usage was enriched in top patient clones (8/27) versus controls (2/35).

The genes are TRBV2 and TRBJ2-7, with no clear D. This clonotype was obtained from a human donor in good health. Sample: CD4+ T cells from blood buffy coats. The CDR3 DNA reads as TGTGCCAGCAGTGAAGAGTTAGATTCTACGACGCAGTACTTC. It encodes CASSEELDSTTQYF. Full variable domain (missing parts from reference TRBV2 and TRBJ2-7): EPEVTQTPSHQVTQMGQEVILRCVPISNHLYFYWYRQILGQKVEFLVSFYNNEISEKSEIFDDQFSVERPDGSNFTLKIRSTKLEDSAMYFCASSEELDSTTQYFGPGTRLTVT.